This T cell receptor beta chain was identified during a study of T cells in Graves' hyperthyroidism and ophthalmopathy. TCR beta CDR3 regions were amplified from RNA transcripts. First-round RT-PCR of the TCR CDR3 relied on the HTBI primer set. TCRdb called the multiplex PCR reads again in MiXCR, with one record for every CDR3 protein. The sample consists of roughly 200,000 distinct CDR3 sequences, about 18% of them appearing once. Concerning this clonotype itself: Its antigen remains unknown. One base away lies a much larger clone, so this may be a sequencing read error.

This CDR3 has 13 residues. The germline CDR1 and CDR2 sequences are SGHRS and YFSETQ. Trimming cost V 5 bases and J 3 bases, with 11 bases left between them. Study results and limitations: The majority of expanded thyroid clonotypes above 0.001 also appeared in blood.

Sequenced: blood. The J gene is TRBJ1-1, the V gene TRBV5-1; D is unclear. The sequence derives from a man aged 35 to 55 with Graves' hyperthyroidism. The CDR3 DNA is TGCGCCAGCAGACGTCAGGAGGACACTGAAGCTTTCTTT. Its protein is CASRRQEDTEAFF.